The present entry profiles one T cell receptor beta chain with its context. This sample is part of a study of technical replicates of blood from four donors. Method: immunoSEQ multiplex PCR; TCRdb's copy keeps in-frame clones and lacks some. Here the sample spans 100,000 or so clones, 90% to 95% being singletons. Trimming took off 5 bases at V and 4 bases at J, with 12 bases between the two ends. The germline V gene encodes CDR1 SEHNR and CDR2 FQNEAQ (reference sequence). This CDR3 spans 13 amino acids. The chain is built from TRBV7-9 and TRBJ2-7, with D perhaps matching TRBD2 (5 bases). Sequences were obtained from T cells isolated from PBMCs. The clonotype originates from a human donor in good health. The CDR3 spells CASSLGGPYEQYF. CDR3 nucleotides: TGTGCCAGCAGCCTAGGAGGCCCATACGAGCAGTACTTC.